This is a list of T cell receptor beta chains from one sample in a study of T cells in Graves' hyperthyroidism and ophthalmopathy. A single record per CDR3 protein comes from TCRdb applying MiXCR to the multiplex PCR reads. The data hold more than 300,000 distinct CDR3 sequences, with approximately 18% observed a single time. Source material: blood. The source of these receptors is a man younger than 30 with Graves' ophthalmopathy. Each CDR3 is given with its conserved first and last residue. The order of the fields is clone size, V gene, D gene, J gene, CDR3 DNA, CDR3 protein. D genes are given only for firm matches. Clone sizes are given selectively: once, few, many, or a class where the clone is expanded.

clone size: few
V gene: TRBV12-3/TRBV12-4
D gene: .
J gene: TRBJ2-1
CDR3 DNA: TGTGCCAGCAGGATACAGGGTAACGAGCAGTTCTTC
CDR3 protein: CASRIQGNEQFF

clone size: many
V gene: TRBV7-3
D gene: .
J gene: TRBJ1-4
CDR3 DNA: TGTGCCAGCAGCCGAGCGGCTAATGAAAAACTGTTTTTT
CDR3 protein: CASSRAANEKLFF

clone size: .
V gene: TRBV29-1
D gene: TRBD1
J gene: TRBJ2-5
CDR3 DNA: TGCAGCGTTGATCTACAGGGGCAGACCCAGTACTTC
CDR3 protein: CSVDLQGQTQYF

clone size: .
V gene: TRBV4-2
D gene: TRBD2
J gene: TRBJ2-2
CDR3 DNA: TGTGCCAGCAGCCAGGAAGGACTAGCCGTAACCGGGGAGCTGTTTTTT
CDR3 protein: CASSQEGLAVTGELFF

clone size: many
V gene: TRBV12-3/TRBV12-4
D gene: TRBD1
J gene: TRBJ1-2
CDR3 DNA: TGTGCCAGCACCATCCGGGACAGGTTACCCAATGGCTACACCTTC
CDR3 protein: CASTIRDRLPNGYTF

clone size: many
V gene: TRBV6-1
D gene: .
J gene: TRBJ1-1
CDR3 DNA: TGTGCCACGTCCTCCTGGGGCACGCTGAACACTGAAGCTTTCTTT
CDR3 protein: CATSSWGTLNTEAFF

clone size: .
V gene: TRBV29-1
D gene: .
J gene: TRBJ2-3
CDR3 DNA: TGCAGCGTTGAAGGGGGAGGGGGCGCAACAGATACGCAGTATTTT
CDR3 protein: CSVEGGGGATDTQYF

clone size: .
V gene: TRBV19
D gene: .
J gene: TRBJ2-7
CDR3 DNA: TGTGCCAGTAGTAGGGGTCTCCCCTCAGAGCAGTACTTC
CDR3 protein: CASSRGLPSEQYF

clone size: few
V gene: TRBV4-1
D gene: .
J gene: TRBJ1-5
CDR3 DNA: TGCGCCAGCAGCCAAGTTTCGACGGGGGATCTTTGGCCCCAGCATTTT
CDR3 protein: CASSQVSTGDLWPQHF

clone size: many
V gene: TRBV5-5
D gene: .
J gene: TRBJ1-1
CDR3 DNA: TGTGCCAGCAGCTTAGGGACGGGACTCCCGAACACTGAAGCTTTCTTT
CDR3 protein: CASSLGTGLPNTEAFF

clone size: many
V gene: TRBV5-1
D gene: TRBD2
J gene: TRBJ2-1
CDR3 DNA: TGCGCCAGCAGCACAGGGACTAGCGGGGGCTATGAGCAGTTCTTC
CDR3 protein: CASSTGTSGGYEQFF

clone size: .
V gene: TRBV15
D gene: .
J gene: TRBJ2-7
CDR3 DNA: TGTGCCACCAGCACCCGTTATGACAATCCCACCTACGAGCAGTACTTC
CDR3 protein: CATSTRYDNPTYEQYF

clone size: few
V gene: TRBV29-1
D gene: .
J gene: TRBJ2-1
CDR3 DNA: TGCAGCGTTGTGCAAGGGGCCGGCGATGAGCAGTTCTTC
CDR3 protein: CSVVQGAGDEQFF

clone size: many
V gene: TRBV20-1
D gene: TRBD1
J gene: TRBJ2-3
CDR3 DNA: TGCAGTGGGGGACAGAGTCGCACAGATACGCAGTATTTT
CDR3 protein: CSGGQSRTDTQYF

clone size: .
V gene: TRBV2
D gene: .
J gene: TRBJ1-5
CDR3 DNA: TGTGCCAGCAGCACCACCTCCCCGGGGTACAATCAGCCCCAGCATTTT
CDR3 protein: CASSTTSPGYNQPQHF

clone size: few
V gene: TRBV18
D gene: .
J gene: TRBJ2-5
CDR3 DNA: TGTGCCAGCTCACCAAGGGGAACCCAAGAGACCCAGTACTTC
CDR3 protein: CASSPRGTQETQYF

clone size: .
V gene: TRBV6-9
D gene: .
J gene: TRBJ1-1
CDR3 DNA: TGTGCCAGCAGTTACTCGAAAACGACTGAAGCTCTCTTT
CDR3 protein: CASSYSKTTEALF

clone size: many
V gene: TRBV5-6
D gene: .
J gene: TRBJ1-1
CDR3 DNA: TGTGCCAGCAGCCCTCAGGGGCTCACTGAAGCTTTCTTT
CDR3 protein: CASSPQGLTEAFF

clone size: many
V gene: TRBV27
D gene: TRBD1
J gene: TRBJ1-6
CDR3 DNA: TGTGCCACCCAATCCCTCTTCCGGGACAGAACGAATAATTCACCCCTCCACTTT
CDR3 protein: CATQSLFRDRTNNSPLHF

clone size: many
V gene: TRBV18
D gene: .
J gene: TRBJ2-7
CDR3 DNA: TGTGCCAGCTCACCACAGGTCATCGACGAGCAGTACTTC
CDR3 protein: CASSPQVIDEQYF

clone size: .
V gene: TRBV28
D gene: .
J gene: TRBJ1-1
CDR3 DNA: TGTGCCGGCAGTTTACCCGGGACGAATGCTTTCTTT
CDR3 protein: CAGSLPGTNAFF

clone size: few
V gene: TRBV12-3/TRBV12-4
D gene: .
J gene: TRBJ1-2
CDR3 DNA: TGTGCCAGCAGGGGAGAGGACGCAAACTATGGCTACACCTTC
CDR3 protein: CASRGEDANYGYTF

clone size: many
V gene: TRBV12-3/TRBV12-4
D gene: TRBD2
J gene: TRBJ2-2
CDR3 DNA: TGTGCCAGCAGTTTAGGTGATAGCGGGGCCCCGGCCGTCCCCGGGGAGCTGTTTTTT
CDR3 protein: CASSLGDSGAPAVPGELFF

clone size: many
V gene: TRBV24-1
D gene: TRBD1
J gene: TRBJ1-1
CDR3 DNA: TGTGCCACCAGTGTTACCCAACAGGGGTGGACTGAAGCCTTCTTT
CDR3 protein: CATSVTQQGWTEAFF

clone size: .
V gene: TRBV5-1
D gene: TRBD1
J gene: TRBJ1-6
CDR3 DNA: TGCGCCAGCAGCTTGGGTTCCGGTGACAGGGGAAATTCACCCCTCCACTTT
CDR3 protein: CASSLGSGDRGNSPLHF

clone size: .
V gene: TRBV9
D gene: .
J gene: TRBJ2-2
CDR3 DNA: TGTGCCAGCAGCCCTCGGGCCGGGGGCACTCTCCCCGGGGAGCTGTTTTTT
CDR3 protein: CASSPRAGGTLPGELFF

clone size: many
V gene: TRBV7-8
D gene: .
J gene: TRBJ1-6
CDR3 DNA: TGTGCCAGCAGCTTAGTGGCGGCGGCCTCGTATAATTCACCCCTCCACTTT
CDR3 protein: CASSLVAAASYNSPLHF

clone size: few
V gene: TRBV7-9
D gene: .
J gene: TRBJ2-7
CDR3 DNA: TGTGCCAGCAGCTCAATTCTGACAGCGCCGGCTGTCGAGCAGTACTTC
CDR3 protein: CASSSILTAPAVEQYF

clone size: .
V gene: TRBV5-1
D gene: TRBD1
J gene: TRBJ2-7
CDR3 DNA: TGCGCCAGCTCTCCCCTAGGGGGCCCGTCCTACGAGCAGTACTTC
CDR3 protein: CASSPLGGPSYEQYF

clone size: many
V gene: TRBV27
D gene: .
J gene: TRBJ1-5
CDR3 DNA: TGTGCCAGCAGTAGCCTTCGGGGTGGCAATCAGCCCCAGCATTTT
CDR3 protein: CASSSLRGGNQPQHF

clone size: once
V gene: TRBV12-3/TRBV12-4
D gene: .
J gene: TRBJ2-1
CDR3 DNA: TGTGCCAGCAGTCCCCGGACCCCTCCCTACAATGAGCAGTTCTTC
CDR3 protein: CASSPRTPPYNEQFF

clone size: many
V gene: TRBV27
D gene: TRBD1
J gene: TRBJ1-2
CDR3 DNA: TGTGCCAGCAGTTTAGCGGGACAGGGGGCTGGCTACACCTTC
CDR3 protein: CASSLAGQGAGYTF

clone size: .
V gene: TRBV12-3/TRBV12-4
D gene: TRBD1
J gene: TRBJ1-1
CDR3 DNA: TGTGCCAGCAGCCCGGCAGGGGGTGTGACTGAAACTTTCTTT
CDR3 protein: CASSPAGGVTETFF

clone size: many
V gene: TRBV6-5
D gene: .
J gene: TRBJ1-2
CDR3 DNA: TGTGCCAGCAGTTACCCCCAGGGGGGCTACACCTTC
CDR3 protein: CASSYPQGGYTF

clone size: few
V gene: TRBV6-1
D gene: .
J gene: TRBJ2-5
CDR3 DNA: TGTGCCAGCACCAGGCAAGAGACCCAGTACTTC
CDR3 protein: CASTRQETQYF